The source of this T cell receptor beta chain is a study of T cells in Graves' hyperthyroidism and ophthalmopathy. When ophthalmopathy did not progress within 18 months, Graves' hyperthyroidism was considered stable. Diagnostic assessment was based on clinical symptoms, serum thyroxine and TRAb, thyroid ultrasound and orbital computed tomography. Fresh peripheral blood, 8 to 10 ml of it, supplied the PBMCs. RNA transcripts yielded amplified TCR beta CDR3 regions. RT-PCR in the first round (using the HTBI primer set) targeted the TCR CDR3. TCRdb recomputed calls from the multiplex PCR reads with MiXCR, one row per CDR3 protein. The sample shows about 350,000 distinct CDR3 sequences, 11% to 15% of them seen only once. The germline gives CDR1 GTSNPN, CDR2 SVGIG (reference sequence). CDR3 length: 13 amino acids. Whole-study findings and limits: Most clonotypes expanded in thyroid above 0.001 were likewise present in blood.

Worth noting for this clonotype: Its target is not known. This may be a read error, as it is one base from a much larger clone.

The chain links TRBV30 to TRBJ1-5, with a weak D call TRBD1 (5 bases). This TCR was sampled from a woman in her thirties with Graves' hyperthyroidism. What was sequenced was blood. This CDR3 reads CAWRGDYGSPPHF. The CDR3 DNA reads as TGTGCCTGGAGAGGGGATTATGGGAGCCCCCCGCATTTT.